This T cell receptor (beta chain) was retrieved from a study of T cell repertoires in cytomegalovirus infection. Study information: CMV infection and matching HLA type were both indicated by public TCR beta signatures. Whole-study findings and limits: Carriage of CMV together with the relevant HLA was identifiable through cumulative public TCR beta family frequency.

Comment on this clonotype: Its specificity is not known.

From germline, CDR1 is SGHRS and CDR2 YFSETQ. J lost 9 bases, V lost 4 bases, and 11 bases had no gene match. The CDR3 consists of 15 residues. TCRdb reprocessed the reads via MiXCR and lists one record per CDR3 protein. The table shows around 260,000 distinct CDR3 sequences, with roughly 24% occurring only once. The sequence was obtained from a human donor in good health (CMV status not recorded). Some clones in this sample may be carry-over from other donors' samples. J is TRBJ2-1 and V is TRBV5-1; TRBD1 agrees at 9 bases. Material: PBMCs. CDR3 sequence reads: CASSIGTGRLGEQFF. The CDR3, as DNA: TGCGCCAGCAGCATAGGGACAGGGAGGCTGGGTGAGCAGTTCTTC.